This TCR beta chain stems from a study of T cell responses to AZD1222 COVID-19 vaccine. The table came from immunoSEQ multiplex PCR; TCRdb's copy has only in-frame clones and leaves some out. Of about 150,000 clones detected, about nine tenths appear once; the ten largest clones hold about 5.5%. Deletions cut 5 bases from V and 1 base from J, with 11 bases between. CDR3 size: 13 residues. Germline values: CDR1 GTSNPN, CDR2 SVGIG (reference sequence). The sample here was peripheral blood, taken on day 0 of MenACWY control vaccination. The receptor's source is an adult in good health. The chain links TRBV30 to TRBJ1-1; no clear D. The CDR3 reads CAWQVTENTEAFF. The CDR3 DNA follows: TGTGCCTGGCAGGTAACGGAGAACACTGAAGCTTTCTTT.